Below are 5 T cell receptor beta chains sequenced from a single sample in a study of T cells after yellow fever vaccination. TCRdb called the 5' RACE reads again in MiXCR, with one record for every CDR3 protein. This sample has approximately 120,000 distinct CDR3 sequences, with roughly 9% found just once. The specimen comprised CD8+ T cells sorted from PBMCs, sampled on the day of the yellow fever booster vaccination. These receptors were obtained from a man in his late teens or twenties who received the YFV17D yellow fever vaccine.

The genes are TRBV12-3 or TRBV12-4 and TRBJ2-7, with 11 bases aligning to TRBD1. This CDR3 region has 15 residues. The V gene end was trimmed by 7 bases and the J gene end by 2 bases; junction bases not matched to a gene: 7. CDR3 nucleotides: TGTGCCAGCACCCGGACGGGACAGGGGGCCTACGAGCAGTACTTC. This gives the protein CASTRTGQGAYEQYF.

CDR3: CASSLAWASGGWGETQYF. The CDR3, as DNA: TGTGCCAGCAGCTTAGCGTGGGCTAGCGGGGGTTGGGGGGAGACCCAGTACTTC. The chain carries TRBV7-2 and TRBJ2-5; TRBD2 matches at 10 bases. The V segment lost 0 bases and the J segment 5 bases; nucleotides outside the gene matches: 12. This CDR3 region has 18 residues. CDR1 is SGHTA, CDR2 FQGNSA, per germline.

The table lists this clonotype with a few counts. CDR3 in DNA: TGTGCCAGTAGTGGGCGGGCAGATACGCAGTATTTT. This translates into CASSGRADTQYF. V and J are TRBV19 and TRBJ2-3, with D tentatively TRBD2 (5 bases). In germline, CDR1 is LNHDA, CDR2 SQIVND (reference sequence). V was trimmed by 5 bases and J by 4 bases, leaving 7 bases between them. CDR3 size: 12 residues.

The V gene is TRBV4-1, the J gene TRBJ1-2, with 10 bases that match TRBD1. Trimming cost V 4 bases and J 7 bases; bases outside gene matches: 9. CDR3 size: 15 residues. Germline V gives CDR1 MGHRA, CDR2 YSYEKL. DNA for the CDR3: TGCGCCAGCAGCCGAGGAGGGACAGGGGCGGGTGGCTACACCTTC. This sequence encodes CASSRGGTGAGGYTF.

This clonotype was detected only a few times. V is TRBV5-5 and J is TRBJ2-5; 14 bases align to TRBD2. Per the germline V gene, CDR1 is SGHKS and CDR2 is YYEKEE (reference sequence). The length of the CDR3 is 15 residues. With 5 bases clipped from V and 3 bases from J, the junction kept 3 bases outside the gene matches. The CDR3 coding sequence is TGTGCCAGCAGGACTAGCGGGGGGGCCAAAGAGACCCAGTACTTC. It is translated as CASRTSGGAKETQYF.